These T cell receptor beta chains were read from a single sample in a study of cytotoxic CD8 clonotypes in ibrutinib-treated CLL. The data were produced by immunoSEQ multiplex PCR, yet TCRdb's version contains in-frame clones alone and is incomplete. In the table there are around 330,000 clones, about 61% of which are singletons. This material consisted of PBMCs, taken after 36 months of ibrutinib treatment. These receptors all come from a human donor with chronic lymphocytic leukemia. Both conserved end residues are part of each CDR3. The D gene is left open where the match is weak. Clone size is shown for a subset of rows, as once, few, many or a class of expanded clone.

d_gene: -
j_gene: TRBJ2-7
abundance: -
len: 17
v_gene: TRBV18
CDR3nt: TGTGCCAGCTCACCAATTCCTGGGCAGGCGCTTGGGGACGAGCAGTACTTC
CDR3aa: CASSPIPGQALGDEQYF

d_gene: -
j_gene: TRBJ1-2
abundance: -
len: 15
v_gene: TRBV9
CDR3nt: TGTGCCAGCAGCGTATCCGGGCGAAATAACTATGGCTACACCTTC
CDR3aa: CASSVSGRNNYGYTF

d_gene: TRBD2
j_gene: TRBJ2-1
abundance: -
len: 15
v_gene: TRBV14
CDR3nt: TGTGCCAGCAGCCTCCTAGCGGCCCTCTACAATGAGCAGTTCTTC
CDR3aa: CASSLLAALYNEQFF

d_gene: TRBD2
j_gene: TRBJ2-5
abundance: once
len: 14
v_gene: TRBV7-6
CDR3nt: TGTGCCAGCAGCTTAGCCGGCGGGAGGGAGACCCAGTACTTC
CDR3aa: CASSLAGGRETQYF

d_gene: TRBD2
j_gene: TRBJ2-3
abundance: few
len: 15
v_gene: TRBV29-1
CDR3nt: TGCAGCGTAGCCCGGACTAGCGGTTCGTTTGATACGCAGTATTTT
CDR3aa: CSVARTSGSFDTQYF

d_gene: -
j_gene: TRBJ2-5
abundance: -
len: 14
v_gene: TRBV7-2
CDR3nt: TGTGCCAGCAGCCGGGGGCGGGGAGGAGAGACCCAGTACTTC
CDR3aa: CASSRGRGGETQYF

d_gene: TRBD1
j_gene: TRBJ2-7
abundance: -
len: 13
v_gene: TRBV15
CDR3nt: TGTGCCACCAGCAAGACAGGGGGTGATGAGCAGTACTTC
CDR3aa: CATSKTGGDEQYF

d_gene: -
j_gene: TRBJ2-7
abundance: -
len: 15
v_gene: TRBV5-1
CDR3nt: TGCGCCAGCAGCTTGGGCCTCGGACGAGCCTACGAGCAGTACTTC
CDR3aa: CASSLGLGRAYEQYF

d_gene: TRBD1
j_gene: TRBJ1-1
abundance: few
len: 12
v_gene: TRBV29-1
CDR3nt: TGCAGCGGAAGACAGGGGATTACTGAAGCTTTCTTT
CDR3aa: CSGRQGITEAFF

d_gene: -
j_gene: TRBJ1-1
abundance: -
len: 13
v_gene: TRBV4-1
CDR3nt: TGCGCCAGCAGGAACAGATTCCGCCCTGAAGCTTTCTTT
CDR3aa: CASRNRFRPEAFF

d_gene: TRBD1
j_gene: TRBJ1-2
abundance: -
len: 18
v_gene: TRBV4-1
CDR3nt: TGCGCCAGCAGCCAAGGGATGGTCGGGACAGGACTTAACTATGGCTACACCTTC
CDR3aa: CASSQGMVGTGLNYGYTF

d_gene: -
j_gene: TRBJ2-7
abundance: -
len: 13
v_gene: TRBV29-1
CDR3nt: TGCAGCGCCCGACAGGAGAATCACGACGAGCAGTACTTC
CDR3aa: CSARQENHDEQYF

d_gene: -
j_gene: TRBJ2-1
abundance: few
len: 12
v_gene: TRBV28
CDR3nt: TGTGCCAGCAAACCGAAATACAATGAGCAGTTCTTC
CDR3aa: CASKPKYNEQFF

d_gene: TRBD2
j_gene: TRBJ2-7
abundance: few
len: 15
v_gene: TRBV6-6
CDR3nt: TGTGCCAGCAGTTACGCAGCGGGGGGGCCGTACGAGCAGTACTTC
CDR3aa: CASSYAAGGPYEQYF

d_gene: TRBD1
j_gene: TRBJ2-5
abundance: few
len: 13
v_gene: TRBV6-5
CDR3nt: TGTGCCAGCAGAAGACAGGGGAGAGAGACCCAGTACTTC
CDR3aa: CASRRQGRETQYF

d_gene: TRBD2
j_gene: TRBJ2-5
abundance: -
len: 13
v_gene: TRBV9
CDR3nt: TGTGCCAGCAGCTCTAGCGGGGAAGAGACCCAGTACTTC
CDR3aa: CASSSSGEETQYF

d_gene: -
j_gene: TRBJ2-7
abundance: -
len: 15
v_gene: TRBV28
CDR3nt: TGTGCCAGCAGTCTAGGGGGTAGTAACATCTACGAGCAGTACTTC
CDR3aa: CASSLGGSNIYEQYF

d_gene: -
j_gene: TRBJ2-7
abundance: few
len: 15
v_gene: TRBV5-6
CDR3nt: TGTGCCAGCAGCTTGTATGGGGGGCAATCCTACGAGCAGTACTTC
CDR3aa: CASSLYGGQSYEQYF

d_gene: -
j_gene: TRBJ2-1
abundance: few
len: 14
v_gene: TRBV9
CDR3nt: TGTGCCAGCTTAGCGGAGGGTTTAGCGGATGAGCAGTTCTTC
CDR3aa: CASLAEGLADEQFF

d_gene: TRBD1
j_gene: TRBJ2-7
abundance: -
len: 14
v_gene: TRBV6-5
CDR3nt: TGTGCCAGCAGCTGGAGACAGGGCTTCTACGAGCAGTACTTC
CDR3aa: CASSWRQGFYEQYF

d_gene: TRBD1
j_gene: TRBJ2-7
abundance: -
len: 11
v_gene: TRBV29-1
CDR3nt: TGCAGCGTCCGCACAGGGGGCGAGCAGTACTTC
CDR3aa: CSVRTGGEQYF

d_gene: TRBD1
j_gene: TRBJ1-1
abundance: -
len: 13
v_gene: TRBV11-3
CDR3nt: TGTGCCAGCAGCAGAGGGGACAGTGGATTCGTTTTCTTT
CDR3aa: CASSRGDSGFVFF

d_gene: TRBD2
j_gene: TRBJ2-1
abundance: -
len: 15
v_gene: TRBV10-1
CDR3nt: TGCGCCAGCAGTGATCCGGGACTAGCGGTCAATGAGCAGTTCTTC
CDR3aa: CASSDPGLAVNEQFF

d_gene: TRBD2
j_gene: TRBJ2-7
abundance: -
len: 15
v_gene: TRBV2
CDR3nt: TGTGCCAGCAGTGGGGGACTAGCGGGAGGTTCCGAGCAGTACTTC
CDR3aa: CASSGGLAGGSEQYF

d_gene: TRBD2
j_gene: TRBJ2-3
abundance: -
len: 14
v_gene: TRBV27
CDR3nt: TGTGCCAGCAGTTACGCTAGCGGGACAGATACGCAGTATTTT
CDR3aa: CASSYASGTDTQYF

d_gene: TRBD1
j_gene: TRBJ1-6
abundance: -
len: 14
v_gene: TRBV19
CDR3nt: TGTGCCAGTAGCAACAGGGGCGTAAGTTCACCCCTCCACTTT
CDR3aa: CASSNRGVSSPLHF

d_gene: TRBD2
j_gene: TRBJ2-3
abundance: -
len: 14
v_gene: TRBV5-1
CDR3nt: TGCGCCAGCACCCTAGCGGGGCCCACAGATACGCAGTATTTT
CDR3aa: CASTLAGPTDTQYF

d_gene: -
j_gene: TRBJ2-2
abundance: -
len: 16
v_gene: TRBV5-6
CDR3nt: TGTGCCAGCAGCTTGGCAGGGCCGGTGATGTCCGGGGAGCTGTTTTTT
CDR3aa: CASSLAGPVMSGELFF

d_gene: -
j_gene: TRBJ1-5
abundance: few
len: 14
v_gene: TRBV11-2
CDR3nt: TGTGCCAGCAGCTTAGGAGCAGGGACTCAGCCCCAGCATTTT
CDR3aa: CASSLGAGTQPQHF

d_gene: -
j_gene: TRBJ1-1
abundance: -
len: 13
v_gene: TRBV7-9
CDR3nt: TGTGCCAGCAGCTTAGCAGCGACAGCTGAAGCTTTCTTT
CDR3aa: CASSLAATAEAFF

d_gene: TRBD1
j_gene: TRBJ2-7
abundance: -
len: 14
v_gene: TRBV5-1
CDR3nt: TGCGCCAGCAGCTTCCGGGACAGCACCTACGAGCAGTACTTC
CDR3aa: CASSFRDSTYEQYF

d_gene: -
j_gene: TRBJ2-7
abundance: -
len: 15
v_gene: TRBV5-1
CDR3nt: TGCGCCAGCAGCGTAGGCCCAGGGAAGGACTACGAGCAGTACTTC
CDR3aa: CASSVGPGKDYEQYF

d_gene: -
j_gene: TRBJ1-1
abundance: -
len: 15
v_gene: TRBV10-1
CDR3nt: TGCGCCAGCAGTGGGAATCGGCAGGTTAACACTGAAGCTTTCTTT
CDR3aa: CASSGNRQVNTEAFF

d_gene: TRBD2
j_gene: TRBJ2-7
abundance: -
len: 15
v_gene: TRBV2
CDR3nt: TGTGCCAGCAGCTTCCGAGGTAGCGGGACCTACGAGCAGTACTTC
CDR3aa: CASSFRGSGTYEQYF

d_gene: -
j_gene: TRBJ2-1
abundance: -
len: 16
v_gene: TRBV6-5
CDR3nt: TGTGCCAGCAGTTACTATGACTGGGGTGGATACAATGAGCAGTTCTTC
CDR3aa: CASSYYDWGGYNEQFF

d_gene: -
j_gene: TRBJ2-7
abundance: -
len: 14
v_gene: TRBV29-1
CDR3nt: TGCAGCGTTGTATCCCCGTCCGGGAGCGACGAGCAGTACTTC
CDR3aa: CSVVSPSGSDEQYF

d_gene: -
j_gene: TRBJ2-7
abundance: few
len: 13
v_gene: TRBV27
CDR3nt: TGTGCCAGCAGTTTAGCGGGTGGGTACGAGCAGTACTTC
CDR3aa: CASSLAGGYEQYF

d_gene: -
j_gene: TRBJ2-1
abundance: -
len: 15
v_gene: TRBV9
CDR3nt: TGTGCCAGCACCCAGTGGGGCAGGCTTAGCGATGAGCAGTTCTTC
CDR3aa: CASTQWGRLSDEQFF

d_gene: TRBD1
j_gene: TRBJ2-1
abundance: -
len: 15
v_gene: TRBV5-1
CDR3nt: TGCGCCAGCAGCTGGACCCCAGGGGGTTACAATGAGCAGTTCTTC
CDR3aa: CASSWTPGGYNEQFF

d_gene: TRBD2
j_gene: TRBJ2-2
abundance: once
len: 15
v_gene: TRBV18
CDR3nt: TGTGCCAGCTCACTCGGACTAGCCGGGACCGGGGAGCTGTTTTTT
CDR3aa: CASSLGLAGTGELFF

d_gene: -
j_gene: TRBJ1-2
abundance: few
len: 11
v_gene: TRBV11-2
CDR3nt: TGTGCCAGCAGCGGGGATGCGGGTACAACCTTC
CDR3aa: CASSGDAGTTF

d_gene: -
j_gene: TRBJ1-2
abundance: few
len: 11
v_gene: TRBV28
CDR3nt: TGTGCCAGCAGTACATTGTATGGCTACACCTTC
CDR3aa: CASSTLYGYTF

d_gene: -
j_gene: TRBJ2-6
abundance: few
len: 13
v_gene: TRBV11-2
CDR3nt: TGTGCCAGCAGCTTAGGTGGGGCCAACGTCCTGACTTTC
CDR3aa: CASSLGGANVLTF

d_gene: -
j_gene: TRBJ2-1
abundance: -
len: 16
v_gene: TRBV7-3
CDR3nt: TGTGCCAGCAGTTCCCGGGGCCCCCTCAATTACAATGAGCAGTTCTTC
CDR3aa: CASSSRGPLNYNEQFF

d_gene: TRBD2
j_gene: TRBJ2-3
abundance: -
len: 14
v_gene: TRBV29-1
CDR3nt: TGCAGCGTTGATGCGGGAGTAAGGGCAGATACGCAGTATTTT
CDR3aa: CSVDAGVRADTQYF

d_gene: TRBD2
j_gene: TRBJ2-1
abundance: -
len: 18
v_gene: TRBV11-2
CDR3nt: TGTGCCAGCAGCTTAGAAGGTTACGGGAGGCTTCCCTACAATGAGCAGTTCTTC
CDR3aa: CASSLEGYGRLPYNEQFF

d_gene: TRBD1
j_gene: TRBJ1-2
abundance: -
len: 12
v_gene: TRBV19
CDR3nt: TGTGCCAGTAGTCGGACAGGCTATGGCTACACCTTC
CDR3aa: CASSRTGYGYTF

d_gene: -
j_gene: TRBJ1-2
abundance: few
len: 13
v_gene: TRBV5-6
CDR3nt: TGTGCCAGCAGCTTGGGTGGGGATTATGGCTACACCTTC
CDR3aa: CASSLGGDYGYTF

d_gene: TRBD1
j_gene: TRBJ2-2
abundance: once
len: 16
v_gene: TRBV18
CDR3nt: TGTGCCAGCTCACCAAAGGGACAGGCTTACACCGGGGAGCTGTTTTTT
CDR3aa: CASSPKGQAYTGELFF

d_gene: TRBD2
j_gene: TRBJ2-1
abundance: once
len: 16
v_gene: TRBV2
CDR3nt: TGTGCCAGCAGTGAAGGCTTCTCTAGCGGGAGTGGGGAGCAGTTCTTC
CDR3aa: CASSEGFSSGSGEQFF

d_gene: -
j_gene: TRBJ1-6
abundance: -
len: 19
v_gene: TRBV28
CDR3nt: TGTGCCAGCAGCCCAAGACCCAGGGGCGCATTCTCCTATAATTCACCCCTCCACTTT
CDR3aa: CASSPRPRGAFSYNSPLHF

d_gene: -
j_gene: TRBJ2-7
abundance: -
len: 16
v_gene: TRBV7-2
CDR3nt: TGTGCCAGCAGCTTAGTGAAGGGTGGAGGGAGCTACGAGCAGTACTTC
CDR3aa: CASSLVKGGGSYEQYF

d_gene: TRBD2
j_gene: TRBJ2-7
abundance: few
len: 17
v_gene: TRBV7-8
CDR3nt: TGTGCCAGCAGCCCAGGCCCCGGGCGGGAGAACGCCTACGAGCAGTACTTC
CDR3aa: CASSPGPGRENAYEQYF

d_gene: -
j_gene: TRBJ1-4
abundance: -
len: 14
v_gene: TRBV5-1
CDR3nt: TGCGCCGGCAGCTTGGGAGGGCTTAATGAAAAACTGTTTTTT
CDR3aa: CAGSLGGLNEKLFF